The 15 T cell receptor beta chains given below trace back to one sample, sequenced in a study of T cell responses to AZD1222 COVID-19 vaccine (dated by TCRdb to about 2021). The meaning of the sample's time point label: baseline before first vaccination. Library generation was performed with the immunoSEQ multiplex PCR assay. TCRdb took this table from immuneACCESS and kept in-frame rearrangements with V and J called. Such tables lack part of the clones; where checked against another copy, unresolved V genes explain under half of the gap, and the rest is unexplained. Counted in this sample were roughly 110,000 clones; approximately 87% of them appeared once. The top ten clones comprise roughly an eighth of the sample. The sample in question was peripheral blood, obtained on day 0 of AZD1222 vaccination. The source of these receptors is an adult in good health.

V and J are TRBV11-3 and TRBJ2-1; 15 bases are a match to TRBD2. The germline V gene encodes CDR1 SGHNT and CDR2 YENEEA. The J segment lost 9 bases and the V segment lost 5 bases, leaving 5 bases of the junction unmatched. The CDR3 extends over 15 amino acids. CDR3 residues: CASSRGLAGGGEQFF. The CDR3 bases are TGTGCCAGCAGCAGGGGACTAGCGGGAGGCGGTGAGCAGTTCTTC. The whole variable domain, filled in from reference TRBV11-3 and TRBJ2-1, reads EAGVVQSPRYKIIEKKQPVAFWCNPISGHNTLYWYLQNLGQGPELLIRYENEEAVDDSQLPKDRFSAERLKGVDSTLKIQPAELGDSAVYLCASSRGLAGGGEQFFGPGTRLTVL.

CDR3 nucleotide sequence: TGTGCCAGCAGTTTATTTCTCGGGGGCTACACCTTC. Amino acids: CASSLFLGGYTF. The gene calls are TRBV28 and TRBJ1-2; D gene uncertain. The V gene lost 1 base and the J gene lost 8 bases, with 8 bases spanning the gap. The CDR3 contains 12 residues. The germline gives CDR1 MDHEN, CDR2 SYDVKM.

The chain joins TRBV19 to TRBJ2-1; the match to TRBD2 covers 14 bases. The V and J ends lost 5 bases and 10 bases, in that order; junction bases with no gene match: 7. CDR1 is LNHDA, CDR2 SQIVND, per germline (reference sequence). The CDR3 length is 15 residues. CDR3 sequence: CASSARLAGGGEQFF. The CDR3 DNA reads TGTGCCAGTAGTGCTCGACTAGCGGGAGGGGGGGAGCAGTTCTTC.

The CDR3 bases are TGTGCCAGCAGTCCGACCGGGACAGTGAACACTGAAGCTTTCTTT. Translated, it gives CASSPTGTVNTEAFF. The J gene is TRBJ1-1, the V gene TRBV28; 7 nucleotides agree with TRBD1. The germline V gene encodes CDR1 MDHEN and CDR2 SYDVKM. The V and J ends lost 5 bases and 0 bases, in that order; junction bases with no gene match: 6. This CDR3 has 15 amino acids.

This chain links TRBV3-1 (or the pseudogene TRBV3-2) with TRBJ2-7, with 9 bases matching TRBD1. Germline V gene data show CDR1 as LGHDT and CDR2 as YNNKEL (reference sequence). After removal of 4 bases from V and 6 bases from J, the junction contained 4 bases not matched to a gene. CDR3 length: 13 residues. The CDR3 nucleotides are TGTGCCAGCAGCCTGGACAGGGGTGGCGAGCAGTACTTC. It yields the protein CASSLDRGGEQYF.

The J gene is TRBJ1-4, the V gene TRBV19; D gene uncertain. CDR3 length: 13 residues. V dropped 8 bases and J dropped 7 bases, with 14 bases sitting between them. Germline V gene data show CDR1 as LNHDA and CDR2 as SQIVND (reference sequence). In DNA form, the CDR3 reads TGTGCCAGTGGGGAGGGCGGCCGTGAAAAACTGTTTTTT. This translates into CASGEGGREKLFF.

Comment on this clone: The junction departs from the called germline gene at one end, perhaps through a read error. The V and J genes are TRBV25-1 and TRBJ1-2; TRBD1 might be the D (6 bases). Germline assignment: CDR1 MGHDK and CDR2 SYGVNS. This CDR3 is 13 amino acids long. The CDR3 DNA is TGTGCCAGCAAGGAGCCCCTTGCGGGGGGCATCTCCTTC. Its protein is CASKEPLAGGISF.

J is TRBJ1-1 and V is TRBV19; D call uncertain. CDR1 and CDR2 from the germline V gene are LNHDA and SQIVND (reference sequence). The CDR3 is 13 amino acids. Between the trimmed V and J ends, which lost 2 bases and 1 base, there was a span of 5 bases. The CDR3 protein is CASSILKNTEAFF. The CDR3 region has the DNA TGTGCCAGTAGTATACTAAAGAACACTGAAGCTTTCTTT.

J is TRBJ2-1 and V is TRBV19; D is uncertain. V lost 6 bases, J lost 8 bases, and 8 bases lay in between. CDR3 length: 11 residues. The germline V gene encodes CDR1 LNHDA and CDR2 SQIVND (reference sequence). CDR3 bases: TGTGCCAGTAGCGTTAAGGATGAGCAGTTCTTC. Its translation: CASSVKDEQFF.

V is TRBV2 and J is TRBJ2-1, with D perhaps assigned TRBD1 or TRBD2 (5 bases each). This CDR3 comprises 14 residues. Per germline, CDR1 SNHLY and CDR2 FYNNEI. V was trimmed by 5 bases and J by 5 bases, leaving 13 bases between them. In DNA form, the CDR3 reads TGTGCCAGCAGTTCCCTCGGGACCCACAATGAGCAGTTCTTC. Its protein product is CASSSLGTHNEQFF. The full variable domain, with the rest looked up from reference TRBV2 and TRBJ2-1, is EPEVTQTPSHQVTQMGQEVILRCVPISNHLYFYWYRQILGQKVEFLVSFYNNEISEKSEIFDDQFSVERPDGSNFTLKIRSTKLEDSAMYFCASSSLGTHNEQFFGPGTRLTVL.

This clone was seen once. The V and J genes are TRBV4-2 and TRBJ2-7; D is unresolved. Germline assignment: CDR1 LGHNA and CDR2 YNFKEQ. This CDR3 region has 15 residues. V shed 0 bases and J shed 0 bases, with 9 bases lying between them. The CDR3 DNA reads TGTGCCAGCAGCCAAGAACCAGGTACCTCCTACGAGCAGTACTTC. Protein product: CASSQEPGTSYEQYF.

The chain has TRBV3-1 (or the pseudogene TRBV3-2) and TRBJ2-3; tentatively, D is TRBD1 or TRBD2 (5 bases each). The length of the CDR3 is 14 residues. With 4 bases removed from V and 8 bases from J, the gap between germline ends came to 16 bases. Germline V gene data show CDR1 as LGHDT and CDR2 as YNNKEL (reference sequence). The CDR3 DNA reads TGTGCCAGCAGCCTCGGGATGGGGGAAGTTACGCAGTATTTT. As protein: CASSLGMGEVTQYF.

The V gene is TRBV27, the J gene TRBJ2-4; 7 nucleotides match TRBD1. Per the germline V gene, CDR1 is MNHEY and CDR2 is SMNVEV (reference sequence). There are 14 residues in the CDR3. V shed 5 bases and J 3 bases; nucleotides not matched to a gene: 4. The CDR3 DNA reads as TGTGCCAGCAGTAAGACAGGGTTCAAAAACATTCAGTACTTC. Protein product: CASSKTGFKNIQYF.

The chain couples TRBV27 to TRBJ2-7, with D perhaps TRBD2 (5 bases). V lost 4 bases to trimming and J lost 6 bases, with 7 bases between them. Germline V gives CDR1 MNHEY, CDR2 SMNVEV (reference sequence). This CDR3 has 11 amino acids. DNA of the CDR3: TGTGCCAGCAGTTCCGGGGTCGAGCAGTACTTC. Residues: CASSSGVEQYF.

This chain connects TRBV15 to TRBJ2-3, with 9 bases matching TRBD2. Germline V gene lookup returns CDR1 LNHNV and CDR2 YYDKDF (reference sequence). The length of the CDR3 is 16 residues. J was trimmed by 1 base and V by 5 bases; bases with no gene match: 7. The CDR3 coding sequence is TGTGCCACCAGCCAGGATATAGCGGGAGGCACAGATACGCAGTATTTT. Translation gives CATSQDIAGGTDTQYF.